A selection of T cell receptor beta chains follows, all from one sample in a study of control samples from healthy donors and cancer patients. Using immunoSEQ multiplex PCR, the repertoire was profiled, and TCRdb retains in-frame clones only, with some absent. The table includes some 120,000 clones, 80% to 95% detected once. The sample consisted of blood. These receptors originate from a man younger than 35 in good health. Each CDR3 is given with its conserved first and last residue. The D gene is left open where the match is weak. Only part of the rows carry a size: once, few, many, or a class if the clone is expanded.

TRBJ2-3 | - | - | TRBV21-1 | CASWDYPRTDTQYF | TGTGCCAGCTGGGACTACCCCCGCACAGATACGCAGTATTTT
TRBJ2-5 | - | - | TRBV15 | CATSRNDPIETQYF | TGTGCCACCAGCAGGAACGACCCCATTGAGACCCAGTACTTC
TRBJ2-5 | - | - | TRBV5-1 | CASSLAEGGTQYF | TGCGCCAGCAGCTTGGCCGAAGGCGGAACCCAGTACTTC
TRBJ2-2 | - | - | TRBV10-3 | CAISGVGGAGGELFF | TGTGCCATCAGCGGAGTCGGCGGGGCTGGCGGGGAGCTGTTTTTT
TRBJ2-5 | - | TRBD1 | TRBV5-6 | CASSSYTGALETQYF | TGTGCCAGCAGCTCCTACACAGGGGCTTTGGAGACCCAGTACTTC
TRBJ1-6 | - | - | TRBV3-1/TRBV3-2 | CASSQVVGSPLHF | TGTGCCAGCAGCCAAGTTGTGGGATCACCCCTCCACTTT
TRBJ2-7 | - | - | TRBV7-9 | CASSPRQFNEQYF | TGTGCCAGCAGCCCCCGACAGTTCAACGAGCAGTACTTC
TRBJ2-7 | - | TRBD2 | TRBV11-2 | CASSLGTSGGVERYEQYF | TGTGCCAGCAGCTTAGGGACTAGCGGGGGGGTCGAGAGGTACGAGCAGTACTTC
TRBJ1-1 | - | - | TRBV4-1 | CASSQDGGTNTEAFF | TGCGCCAGCAGCCAAGATGGTGGCACGAACACTGAAGCTTTCTTT
TRBJ1-1 | - | TRBD1 | TRBV25-1 | CASSLRTGHGKGDTEAFF | TGTGCCAGCAGTCTACGGACAGGACACGGAAAAGGGGACACTGAAGCTTTCTTT
TRBJ2-7 | - | TRBD1 | TRBV28 | CASSKRSGTGPYEQYF | TGTGCCAGCAGCAAGAGATCCGGGACAGGACCCTACGAGCAGTACTTC
TRBJ2-2 | - | TRBD2 | TRBV30 | CAWSVLAGGGTGELFF | TGTGCCTGGAGTGTACTAGCGGGGGGAGGTACCGGGGAGCTGTTTTTT
TRBJ1-3 | - | - | TRBV24-1 | CATSEAIRMGNTIYF | TGTGCCACCAGCGAGGCTATAAGAATGGGAAACACCATATATTTT
TRBJ2-1 | - | TRBD2 | TRBV2 | CASRGLAGIYNEQFF | TGTGCCAGCAGAGGACTAGCGGGTATTTACAATGAGCAGTTCTTC
TRBJ1-5 | once | - | TRBV11-2 | CASSLGGINQPQHF | TGTGCCAGCAGCTTAGGCGGGATCAATCAGCCCCAGCATTTT
TRBJ2-3 | - | TRBD2 | TRBV5-4 | CASSTMGAGGVTDTQYF | TGTGCCAGCAGCACCATGGGGGCGGGGGGTGTCACAGATACGCAGTATTTT
TRBJ1-2 | - | - | TRBV24-1 | CATSGEGPRPYGYTF | TGTGCCACCAGTGGGGAGGGCCCTAGACCCTATGGCTACACCTTC
TRBJ1-3 | - | - | TRBV6-1 | CASSELLSFGSGNTIYF | TGTGCCAGCAGTGAACTATTGAGCTTCGGTTCTGGAAACACCATATATTTT
TRBJ2-4 | once | TRBD2 | TRBV4-1 | CASSPGLAGGRAKNIQYF | TGCGCCAGCAGTCCCGGGCTAGCGGGGGGGCGAGCCAAAAACATTCAGTACTTC
TRBJ2-2 | - | - | TRBV7-8 | CASSWGGAGELFF | TGTGCCAGCAGTTGGGGCGGTGCCGGGGAGCTGTTTTTT
TRBJ1-5 | - | - | TRBV6-5 | CASSYYVNQPQHF | TGTGCCAGCAGTTACTATGTAAATCAGCCCCAGCATTTT
TRBJ1-2 | - | - | TRBV4-1 | CASRGTEIYGYTF | TGCGCCAGCAGGGGGACGGAAATCTATGGCTACACCTTC
TRBJ2-2 | - | - | TRBV4-1 | CASSQPDSSNTGELFF | TGCGCCAGCAGCCAACCGGACAGCTCGAACACCGGGGAGCTGTTTTTT
TRBJ2-5 | few | - | TRBV7-2 | CASSLGRQTQYF | TGTGCCAGCAGCTTAGGTCGGCAGACCCAGTACTTC
TRBJ2-1 | - | - | TRBV6-2/TRBV6-3 | CASSYSGTPSNEQFF | TGTGCCAGCAGTTACTCTGGAACCCCTTCCAATGAGCAGTTCTTC
TRBJ1-2 | - | TRBD1 | TRBV6-1 | CASRLGQGPYGYTF | TGTGCCAGCAGACTAGGACAGGGACCCTATGGCTACACCTTC
TRBJ2-1 | - | - | TRBV23-1 | CASSQSPRGSSYNEQFF | TGCGCCAGCAGTCAATCGCCTCGAGGGAGCTCCTACAATGAGCAGTTCTTC
TRBJ1-4 | - | - | TRBV28 | CASTDSGGLFF | TGTGCCAGCACCGACAGCGGCGGGCTGTTTTTT
TRBJ1-5 | - | - | TRBV19 | CASTMWGNQPQHF | TGTGCCAGCACTATGTGGGGTAATCAGCCCCAGCATTTT
TRBJ1-4 | - | - | TRBV10-1 | CASSDYGLGGRNEKLFF | TGCGCCAGCAGTGACTACGGACTCGGGGGGCGGAATGAAAAACTGTTTTTT
TRBJ2-2 | - | TRBD2 | TRBV13 | CASSLTSGDTGGELFF | TGTGCCAGCAGCTTAACTAGCGGGGACACTGGCGGGGAGCTGTTTTTT
TRBJ1-6 | few | - | TRBV28 | CASSPRRTRYNSPLHF | TGTGCCAGCAGTCCGAGGAGGACACGCTATAATTCACCCCTCCACTTT
TRBJ1-2 | - | - | TRBV10-3 | CAISEDRGGYGYTF | TGTGCCATCAGTGAAGACCGGGGCGGCTATGGCTACACCTTC
TRBJ1-1 | - | - | TRBV4-3 | CASSQDGGGGNTEAFF | TGCGCCAGCAGCCAAGATGGGGGGGGAGGGAACACTGAAGCTTTCTTT
TRBJ1-1 | - | TRBD1 | TRBV10-3 | CAIRRDRALMNTEAFF | TGTGCCATCAGAAGGGACAGGGCATTAATGAACACTGAAGCTTTCTTT
TRBJ2-7 | few | TRBD2 | TRBV7-9 | CATTRAGEVYEQYF | TGTGCCACCACCCGAGCGGGGGAGGTTTACGAGCAGTACTTC
TRBJ1-4 | - | - | TRBV5-1 | CASSWTQNTNEKLFF | TGCGCCAGCAGCTGGACACAGAATACAAATGAAAAACTGTTTTTT
TRBJ1-3 | - | TRBD1 | TRBV19 | CASADRFGNTIYF | TGTGCCAGCGCGGACAGGTTTGGAAACACCATATATTTT
TRBJ2-5 | - | TRBD2 | TRBV7-8 | CASSRGPSGSGETQYF | TGTGCCAGCAGCCGAGGGCCTAGCGGGAGTGGGGAGACCCAGTACTTC
TRBJ1-5 | - | - | TRBV5-6 | CASSSGGGNQPQHF | TGTGCCAGCAGCTCGGGAGGGGGCAATCAGCCCCAGCATTTT
TRBJ2-1 | - | - | TRBV7-9 | CASSSGLYNEQFF | TGTGCCAGCAGCTCCGGTCTCTACAATGAGCAGTTCTTC
TRBJ1-5 | - | - | TRBV10-3 | CAISESTVNQPQHF | TGTGCCATCAGTGAGTCCACAGTCAATCAGCCCCAGCATTTT